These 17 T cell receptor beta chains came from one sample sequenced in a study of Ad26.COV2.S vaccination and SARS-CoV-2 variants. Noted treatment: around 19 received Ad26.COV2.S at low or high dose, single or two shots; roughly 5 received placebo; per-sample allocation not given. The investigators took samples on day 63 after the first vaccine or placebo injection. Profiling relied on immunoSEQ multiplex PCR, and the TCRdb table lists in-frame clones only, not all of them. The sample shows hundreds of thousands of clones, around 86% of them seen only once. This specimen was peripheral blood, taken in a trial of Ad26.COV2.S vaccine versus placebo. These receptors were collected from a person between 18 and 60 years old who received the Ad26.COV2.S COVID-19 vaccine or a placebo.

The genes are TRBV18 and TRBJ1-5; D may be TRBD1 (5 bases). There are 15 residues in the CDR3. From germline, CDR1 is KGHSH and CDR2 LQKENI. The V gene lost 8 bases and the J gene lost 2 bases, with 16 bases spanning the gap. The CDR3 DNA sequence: TGTGCCAGCAACGACGGGGGAGGGGGCAATCAGCCCCAGCATTTT. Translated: CASNDGGGGNQPQHF.

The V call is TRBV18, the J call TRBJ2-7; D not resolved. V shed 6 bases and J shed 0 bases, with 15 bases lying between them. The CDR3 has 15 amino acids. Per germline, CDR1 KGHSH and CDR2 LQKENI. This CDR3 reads CASSEGAASSYEQYF. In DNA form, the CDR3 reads TGTGCCAGCTCCGAAGGAGCAGCGAGCTCCTACGAGCAGTACTTC.

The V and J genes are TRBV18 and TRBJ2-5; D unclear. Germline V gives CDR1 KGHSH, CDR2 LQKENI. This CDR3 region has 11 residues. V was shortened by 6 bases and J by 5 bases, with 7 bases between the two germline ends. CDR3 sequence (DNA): TGTGCCAGCTCCTTGGACGAGACCCAGTACTTC. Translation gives CASSLDETQYF.

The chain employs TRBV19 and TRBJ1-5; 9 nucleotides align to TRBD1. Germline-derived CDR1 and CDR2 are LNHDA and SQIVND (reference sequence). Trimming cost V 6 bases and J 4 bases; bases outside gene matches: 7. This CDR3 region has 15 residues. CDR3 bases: TGTGCCAGTAGATTTGGGACAGGGAGGAATCAGCCCCAGCATTTT. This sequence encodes CASRFGTGRNQPQHF.

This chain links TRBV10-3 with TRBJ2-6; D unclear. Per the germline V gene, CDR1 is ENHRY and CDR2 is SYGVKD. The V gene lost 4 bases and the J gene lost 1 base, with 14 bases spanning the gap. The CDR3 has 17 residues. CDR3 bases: TGTGCCATCAGTGGAGTCGGCTTTCCATCTGGGGCCAACGTCCTGACTTTC. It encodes CAISGVGFPSGANVLTF.

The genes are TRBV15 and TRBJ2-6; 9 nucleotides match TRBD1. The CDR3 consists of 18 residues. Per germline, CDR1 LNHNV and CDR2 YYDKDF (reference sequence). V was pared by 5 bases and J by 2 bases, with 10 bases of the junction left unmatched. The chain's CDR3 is CATSYDRGLAPGANVLTF. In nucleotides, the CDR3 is TGTGCCACCAGCTACGACAGGGGGTTAGCCCCTGGGGCCAACGTCCTGACTTTC.

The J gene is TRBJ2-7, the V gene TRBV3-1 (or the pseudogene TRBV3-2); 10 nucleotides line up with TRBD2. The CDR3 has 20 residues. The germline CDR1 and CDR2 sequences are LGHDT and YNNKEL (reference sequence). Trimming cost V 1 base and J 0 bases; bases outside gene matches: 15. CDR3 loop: CASSQGRVGSGGSTSYEQYF. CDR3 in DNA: TGTGCCAGCAGCCAAGGGAGAGTTGGTAGCGGGGGGAGCACCTCCTACGAGCAGTACTTC.

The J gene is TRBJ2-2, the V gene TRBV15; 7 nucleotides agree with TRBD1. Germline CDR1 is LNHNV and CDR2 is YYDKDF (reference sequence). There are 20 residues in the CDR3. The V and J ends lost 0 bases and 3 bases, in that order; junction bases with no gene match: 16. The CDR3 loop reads CATSRDLRGRPREDTGELFF. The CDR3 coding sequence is TGTGCCACCAGCAGAGATTTGAGGGGGCGACCCCGCGAGGACACCGGGGAGCTGTTTTTT.

CDR3: CASSGKALGYQETQYF. CDR3 in DNA: TGTGCCAGCAGCGGGAAGGCGCTAGGGTACCAAGAGACCCAGTACTTC. The rearrangement uses TRBV9 and TRBJ2-5; no clear D gene. The CDR3 runs to 16 residues. The germline V gene has CDR1 SGDLS and CDR2 YYNGEE. V was clipped by 3 bases and J by 0 bases, with 15 bases between them. Using reference TRBV9 and TRBJ2-5 for the parts outside the CDR3, the full variable domain is DSGVTQTPKHLITATGQRVTLRCSPRSGDLSVYWYQQSLDQGLQFLIQYYNGEERAKGNILERFSAQQFPDLHSELNLSSLELGDSALYFCASSGKALGYQETQYFGPGTRLLVL.

CDR3 region: CASRSPPGEASDTQYF. The CDR3 DNA sequence: TGTGCCAGCAGGAGTCCTCCCGGGGAGGCTTCGGATACGCAGTATTTT. The chain recombines TRBV11-2 with TRBJ2-3; weak D call: TRBD2 (6 bases). CDR1 and CDR2 (germline): SGHAT, FQNNGV. The CDR3 consists of 16 residues. V lost 6 bases and J 6 bases, leaving 22 bases between the germline ends.

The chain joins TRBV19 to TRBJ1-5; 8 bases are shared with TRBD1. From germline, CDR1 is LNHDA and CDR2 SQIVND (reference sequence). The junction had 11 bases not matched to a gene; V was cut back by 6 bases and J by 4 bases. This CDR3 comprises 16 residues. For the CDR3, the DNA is TGTGCCAGTAGATCAGGACAGGGTGGGACAAATCAGCCCCAGCATTTT. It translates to CASRSGQGGTNQPQHF.

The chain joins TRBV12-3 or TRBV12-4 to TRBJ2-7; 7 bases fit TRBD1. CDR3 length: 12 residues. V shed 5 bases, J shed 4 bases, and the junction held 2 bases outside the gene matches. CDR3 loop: CASSPGQYEQYF. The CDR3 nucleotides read TGTGCCAGCAGTCCGGGACAGTACGAGCAGTACTTC.

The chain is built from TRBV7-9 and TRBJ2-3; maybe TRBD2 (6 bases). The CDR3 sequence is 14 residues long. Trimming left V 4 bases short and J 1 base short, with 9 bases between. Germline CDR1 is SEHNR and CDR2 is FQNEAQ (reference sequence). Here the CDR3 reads CASSWRGGTDTQYF. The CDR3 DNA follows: TGTGCCAGCAGCTGGAGGGGCGGCACAGATACGCAGTATTTT.

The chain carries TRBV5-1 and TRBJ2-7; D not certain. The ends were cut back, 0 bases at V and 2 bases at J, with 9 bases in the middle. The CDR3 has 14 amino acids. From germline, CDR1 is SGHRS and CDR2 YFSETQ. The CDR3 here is CASSLVAAAYEQYF. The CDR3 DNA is TGCGCCAGCAGCTTGGTCGCGGCTGCCTACGAGCAGTACTTC.

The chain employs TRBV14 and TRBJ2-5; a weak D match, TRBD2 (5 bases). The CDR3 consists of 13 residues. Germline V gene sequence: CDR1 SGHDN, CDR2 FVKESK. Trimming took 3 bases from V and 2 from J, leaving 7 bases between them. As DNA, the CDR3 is TGTGCCAGCAGCCACCCGGGACAAGAGACCCAGTACTTC. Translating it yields CASSHPGQETQYF. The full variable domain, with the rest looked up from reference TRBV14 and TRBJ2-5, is EAGVTQFPSHSVIEKGQTVTLRCDPISGHDNLYWYRRVMGKEIKFLLHFVKESKQDESGMPNNRFLAERTGGTYSTLKVQPAELEDSGVYFCASSHPGQETQYFGPGTRLLVL.

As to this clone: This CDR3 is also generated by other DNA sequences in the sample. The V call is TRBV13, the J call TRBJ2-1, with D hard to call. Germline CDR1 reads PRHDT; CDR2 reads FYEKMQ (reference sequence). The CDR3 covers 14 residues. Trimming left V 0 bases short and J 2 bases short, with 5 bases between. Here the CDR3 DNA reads TGTGCCAGCAGCTTAGGAGGGACCTACAATGAGCAGTTCTTC. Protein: CASSLGGTYNEQFF.

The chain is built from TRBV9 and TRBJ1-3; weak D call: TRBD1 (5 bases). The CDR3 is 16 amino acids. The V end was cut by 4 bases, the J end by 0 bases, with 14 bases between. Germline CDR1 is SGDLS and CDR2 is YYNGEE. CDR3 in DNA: TGTGCCAGCAGCACCCAGGCGGGACCCTCTGGAAACACCATATATTTT. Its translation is CASSTQAGPSGNTIYF.